This entry is about one TCR beta chain. Its target is not known. The V end was cut by 1 base, the J end by 6 bases, with 11 bases between. The CDR3 totals 13 residues. Germline assignment: CDR1 SGHRS and CDR2 YFSETQ. This record comes from a study of post-analysis software for immune sequencing data. The wider study: Disease courses included relapsing-remitting, secondary progressive and progressive-relapsing multiple sclerosis. Study results and limitations: There were roughly 5 TRBV segments more frequent in patients than controls, and TRBV5-6, TRBV5-1 and TRBV20-1 were among them.

The TCR beta cDNA libraries contained unique molecular identifiers. Yield was some 540,000 cDNA molecules from about 1 to 10 million T cells. In TCRdb, the PCR reads were re-called with MiXCR into one record per CDR3 protein. Seen here are fewer than 550,000 distinct CDR3 sequences, under 40% observed once, and the top ten hold 5% to 6%. The chain carries TRBV5-1 and TRBJ2-7; D unclear. Sequencing was done on a sample of blood. The clonotype was recovered from a girl between 2 and 17 years old with multiple sclerosis. The CDR3 DNA reads as TGCGCCAGCAGCTTGATCCCGGACGGCGAGCAGTACTTC. Translated, it gives CASSLIPDGEQYF.